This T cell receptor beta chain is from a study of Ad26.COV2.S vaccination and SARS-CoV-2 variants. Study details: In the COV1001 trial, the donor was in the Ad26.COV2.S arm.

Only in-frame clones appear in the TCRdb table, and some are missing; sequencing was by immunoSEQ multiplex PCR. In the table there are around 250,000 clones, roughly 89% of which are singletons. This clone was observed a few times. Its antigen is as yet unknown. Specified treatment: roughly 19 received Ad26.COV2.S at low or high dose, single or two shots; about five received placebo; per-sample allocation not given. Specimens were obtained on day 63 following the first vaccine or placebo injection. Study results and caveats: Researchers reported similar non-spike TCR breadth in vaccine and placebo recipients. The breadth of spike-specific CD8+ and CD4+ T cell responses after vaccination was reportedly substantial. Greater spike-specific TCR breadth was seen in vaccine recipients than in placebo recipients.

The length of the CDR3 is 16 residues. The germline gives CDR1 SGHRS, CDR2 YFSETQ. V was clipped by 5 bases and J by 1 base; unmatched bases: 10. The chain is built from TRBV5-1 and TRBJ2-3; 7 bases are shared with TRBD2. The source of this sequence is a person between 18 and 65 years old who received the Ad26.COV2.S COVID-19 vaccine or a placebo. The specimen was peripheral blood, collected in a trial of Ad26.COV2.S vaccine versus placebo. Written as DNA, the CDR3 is TGCGCCAGCAGGAAACTAGCGAAGGTGGGCACAGATACGCAGTATTTT. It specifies CASRKLAKVGTDTQYF. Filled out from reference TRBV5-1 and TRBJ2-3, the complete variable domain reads KAGVTQTPRYLIKTRGQQVTLSCSPISGHRSVSWYQQTPGQGLQFLFEYFSETQRNKGNFPGRFSGRQFSNSRSEMNVSTLELGDSALYLCASRKLAKVGTDTQYFGPGTRLTVL.